This T cell receptor (beta chain) stems from a study of beta chain features in type 1 diabetes. CDR1 and CDR2 from the germline V gene are LNHDA and SQIVND (reference sequence). This CDR3 is 9 amino acids long. As regards this clone: Its antigen is not identified.

Findings and caveats of the study: It was possible that PCR favored shorter templates, equally so in patients and controls. When Type 1 diabetes patients were examined, their TCRB CDR3s proved moderately but significantly shorter in all four CD4+ subsets.

Of the isolated RNA, all was reverse transcribed, and so the sequenced material was expressed TCRB transcripts. Generated by immunoSEQ multiplex PCR, the TCRdb table keeps only in-frame clones and is missing some. The repertoire holds a few hundred thousand clones, with 16% as singletons. The sequenced sample was naive CD4+ T cells from blood. The chain recombines TRBV19 with TRBJ2-7, with TRBD2 as a possible D gene (6 bases). This sequence was found in a man in his thirties or forties with type 1 diabetes. CDR3 DNA: TGTACGGGAGTGTACGAGCAGTACTTC. Protein: CTGVYEQYF.